These 12 T cell receptor beta chains share one sample of origin, sequenced in a study of shared clonotypes between healthy human individuals. Only in-frame clones appear in the TCRdb table, and some are missing; sequencing was by immunoSEQ multiplex PCR. This table holds 2,500,000 or so clones, 80% to 95% found once. The material sequenced was naive CD4+ T cells from PBMCs. Subset noted: CD45RA+ positively selected. Source of these receptors: a man in his late teens or twenties in good health. Some clones in this sample may be carry-over from other donors' samples.

This chain links TRBV18 with TRBJ2-1; the match to TRBD1 covers 8 bases. The junction had 9 bases not matched to a gene; V was cut back by 3 bases and J by 8 bases. CDR1 and CDR2 (germline): KGHSH, LQKENI. The CDR3 loop spans 15 amino acids. Written as DNA, the CDR3 is TGTGCCAGCTCACCCTGGACAGGGAAAGACGATGAGCAGTTCTTC. It translates to CASSPWTGKDDEQFF.

The V and J genes are TRBV4-3 and TRBJ1-6, with TRBD1 as a possible D gene (6 bases). CDR3 length equals 17 residues. Trimming took 0 bases from V and 7 from J, leaving 16 bases between them. CDR1 is LGHNA and CDR2 is YSLEER in the germline V gene. CDR3 loop: CASSQDGGQGLNSPLHF. The CDR3 region has the DNA TGCGCCAGCAGCCAAGACGGGGGCCAGGGACTAAATTCACCCCTCCACTTT.

The chain has TRBV18 and TRBJ2-7; D is possibly TRBD1 (5 bases). The V gene's germline CDR1 is KGHSH and CDR2 LQKENI. With 2 bases removed from V and 5 bases from J, the gap between germline ends came to 19 bases. The CDR3 loop spans 16 amino acids. CDR3 in amino acids: CASSPKAGHPSDEQYF. The CDR3 DNA reads TGTGCCAGCTCACCAAAGGCAGGGCACCCTTCAGACGAGCAGTACTTC.

Regarding this clone: The same CDR3 is also encoded by other DNA sequences in this sample. J is TRBJ2-7 and V is TRBV18; 9 bases agree with TRBD1. V trimming: 2 bases; J trimming: 1 base; junction bases outside the gene matches: 3. The CDR3 has 15 residues. Germline V CDR1 and CDR2: KGHSH, LQKENI. The CDR3 protein is CASSPAGQGSYEQYF. The CDR3 region has the DNA TGTGCCAGCTCACCAGCAGGACAGGGGTCCTACGAGCAGTACTTC.

The rearrangement links TRBV5-1 to TRBJ1-3, with 11 nucleotides matching TRBD1. Germline V lookup: CDR1 SGHRS, CDR2 YFSETQ. The CDR3 is made up of 16 amino acids. Trimming at V came to 5 bases and at J to 5 bases, leaving 9 bases not matched to a gene. The CDR3 coding sequence is TGCGCCAGCAGTGCCGGACAGGGGGCTTTTAGAAACACCATATATTTT. Its translation is CASSAGQGAFRNTIYF.

This clone has only one observation. The rearrangement links TRBV5-4 to TRBJ2-3, with TRBD1 identical over 10 bases. Looked up from germline, CDR1 is SGHNT and CDR2 is YYREEE (reference sequence). CDR3 length: 12 amino acids. The junction had 1 base not matched to a gene; V was cut back by 7 bases and J by 5 bases. CDR3 in amino acids: CASRTGGDTQYF. The DNA of the CDR3 is TGTGCCAGCCGGACAGGGGGAGATACGCAGTATTTT.

This chain links TRBV15 with TRBJ2-7; TRBD1 matches 8 bases. Germline CDR1 and CDR2: LNHNV and YYDKDF (reference sequence). V shed 3 bases and J 2 bases; nucleotides not matched to a gene: 12. The CDR3 is 17 amino acids. The CDR3 nucleotides read TGTGCCACCAGCAGGGGCCGAATCGACAGGGGAGCCTACGAGCAGTACTTC. It codes for CATSRGRIDRGAYEQYF.

This CDR3 is CATSRDPSSSDTQYF. The CDR3 nucleotides read TGTGCCACCAGCAGAGATCCATCTAGCTCAGATACGCAGTATTTT. The V gene is TRBV15, the J gene TRBJ2-3; D possibly corresponds to TRBD2 (5 bases). V dropped 0 bases and J dropped 4 bases, with 11 bases sitting between them. The CDR3 extends over 15 amino acids. Per the germline V gene, CDR1 is LNHNV and CDR2 is YYDKDF (reference sequence).

With respect to this clone: Being one base from a much bigger clone, this may be a read error. Other DNA sequences in this sample translate to the same CDR3. The DNA of the CDR3 is TGCGCCAGCAGCTTGGCGGACAGCCAAGAGACCCAGTACTTC. It codes for CASSLADSQETQYF. The chain uses TRBV5-1 and TRBJ2-5, with D possibly being TRBD1 (6 bases). This CDR3 contains 14 residues. The V gene lost 0 bases and the J gene lost 1 base, with 7 bases spanning the gap. The germline V gene encodes CDR1 SGHRS and CDR2 YFSETQ.

This clone was detected only a few times. V usage is TRBV25-1 and J usage is TRBJ1-4; D gene ambiguous. CDR1 and CDR2 (germline): MGHDK, SYGVNS. This CDR3 region has 12 residues. Trimming cost V 8 bases and J 8 bases, with 12 bases left between them. Here the CDR3 DNA reads TGTGCCAGCGGTTTCCCGGGCGAAAAACTGTTTTTT. It specifies CASGFPGEKLFF.

The chain combines TRBV9 with TRBJ2-7; tentatively, D is TRBD1 (5 bases). This CDR3 contains 14 residues. V was shortened by 4 bases and J by 0 bases, with 11 bases between the two germline ends. The germline V gene encodes CDR1 SGDLS and CDR2 YYNGEE. CDR3 in amino acids: CASSPRQSSYEQYF. The DNA of the CDR3 is TGTGCCAGCAGCCCTCGACAGAGCTCCTACGAGCAGTACTTC.

This chain joins TRBV7-9 and TRBJ2-5, with 9 positions matching TRBD1. The germline CDR1 and CDR2 sequences are SEHNR and FQNEAQ (reference sequence). Losses at the gene ends were 4 bases for V and 9 bases for J; bases not matched to a gene: 9. The length of the CDR3 is 14 residues. This CDR3 is CASSWDREVDPQYF. In DNA form, the CDR3 reads TGTGCCAGCAGCTGGGACAGGGAAGTTGACCCCCAGTACTTC.